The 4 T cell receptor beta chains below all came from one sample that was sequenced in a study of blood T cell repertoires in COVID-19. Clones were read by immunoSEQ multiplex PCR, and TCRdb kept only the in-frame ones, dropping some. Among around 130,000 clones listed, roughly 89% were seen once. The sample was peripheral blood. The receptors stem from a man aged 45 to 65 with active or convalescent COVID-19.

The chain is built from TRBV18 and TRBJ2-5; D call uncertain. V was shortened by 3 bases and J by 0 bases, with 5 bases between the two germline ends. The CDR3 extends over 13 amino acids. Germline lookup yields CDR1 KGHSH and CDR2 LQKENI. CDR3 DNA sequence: TGTGCCAGCTCACCCAATTACCAAGAGACCCAGTACTTC. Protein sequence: CASSPNYQETQYF.

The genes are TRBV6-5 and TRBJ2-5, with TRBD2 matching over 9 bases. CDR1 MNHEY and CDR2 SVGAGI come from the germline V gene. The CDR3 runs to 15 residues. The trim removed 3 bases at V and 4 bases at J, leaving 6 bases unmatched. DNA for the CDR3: TGTGCCAGCAGTTATCGCGGGAGGGCGTTAGAGACCCAGTACTTC. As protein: CASSYRGRALETQYF.

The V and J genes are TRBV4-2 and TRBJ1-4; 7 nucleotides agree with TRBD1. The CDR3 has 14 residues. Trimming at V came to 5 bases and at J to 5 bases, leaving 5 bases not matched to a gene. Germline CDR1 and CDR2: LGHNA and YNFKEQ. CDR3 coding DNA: TGTGCCAGCAGCAAGGACAGGAGAAATGAAAAACTGTTTTTT. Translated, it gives CASSKDRRNEKLFF.

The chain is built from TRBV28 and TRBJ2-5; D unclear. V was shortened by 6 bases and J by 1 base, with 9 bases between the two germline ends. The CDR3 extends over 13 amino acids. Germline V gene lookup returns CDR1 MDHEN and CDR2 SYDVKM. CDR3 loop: CASRPGPQETQYF. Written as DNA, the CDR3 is TGTGCCAGCAGACCGGGTCCCCAAGAGACCCAGTACTTC. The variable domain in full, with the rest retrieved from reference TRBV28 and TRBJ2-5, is DVKVTQSSRYLVKRTGEKVFLECVQDMDHENMFWYRQDPGLGLRLIYFSYDVKMKEKGDIPEGYSVSREKKERFSLILESASTNQTSMYLCASRPGPQETQYFGPGTRLLVL.